The 23 T cell receptor beta chains given below trace back to one sample, sequenced in a study of shared clonotypes between healthy human individuals (TCRdb year 2020). The library was produced with the immunoSEQ multiplex PCR assay. TCRdb limited this immuneACCESS table to in-frame rearrangements with V and J called. A share of clones is missing; checked studies link under half to unresolved V genes, and the rest is unexplained. This sample lists a few million clones; roughly 92% were detected once. Around 0.15% of the sample is held by the ten biggest clonotypes. Sequencing was carried out using naive CD4+ T cells sorted from blood. The sample's cell subset or site, from its label and the paper: CD45RA+ positively selected. These receptors were obtained from a young man in good health.

This rearrangement joins TRBV6-6 to TRBJ1-1; 8 bases map to TRBD1. Germline V gene lookup returns CDR1 MNHNY and CDR2 SVGAGI (reference sequence). This CDR3 comprises 15 residues. V trimming: 2 bases; J trimming: 1 base; junction bases outside the gene matches: 3. The chain's CDR3 is CASSYPGTGNTEAFF. The CDR3 coding sequence is TGTGCCAGCAGTTACCCCGGGACAGGGAACACTGAAGCTTTCTTT.

The chain couples TRBV20-1 to TRBJ1-1, with D hard to call. Looked up from germline, CDR1 is DFQATT and CDR2 is SNEGSKA (reference sequence). The CDR3 is 11 amino acids. V lost 0 bases to trimming and J lost 8 bases, with 7 bases between them. The CDR3, as DNA: TGCAGTGCTAGAGAGCCTTCGGAAGCTTTCTTT. This encodes CSAREPSEAFF.

This clone turned up a few times. V gene TRBV18 combines with J gene TRBJ1-1, with D unresolved. The CDR3 length is 14 residues. Germline CDR1 is KGHSH and CDR2 is LQKENI. The germline V and J ends were trimmed by 2 bases and 1 base, with 8 bases remaining between them. CDR3 nucleotide sequence: TGTGCCAGCTCACCAGCTGCAGGGAACACTGAAGCTTTCTTT. It specifies CASSPAAGNTEAFF.

This rearrangement joins TRBV20-1 to TRBJ2-3; weak D call: TRBD2 (5 bases). Germline V lookup: CDR1 DFQATT, CDR2 SNEGSKA (reference sequence). The CDR3 sequence is 11 residues long. Trimming took 6 bases from V and 6 from J, leaving 10 bases between them. CDR3 region: CSAGEHDTQYF. In DNA, the CDR3 is TGCAGTGCCGGGGAGCACGATACGCAGTATTTT.

Remarks on this clone: Other DNA sequences in this sample translate to the same CDR3. V usage is TRBV6-1 and J usage is TRBJ1-2, with 9 bases matching TRBD1. Germline loops: CDR1 MNHNS, CDR2 SASEGT. The V gene end was trimmed by 5 bases and the J gene end by 4 bases; junction bases not matched to a gene: 5. The CDR3 is made up of 14 amino acids. As DNA, the CDR3 is TGTGCCAGCAGTCCCGGGACAGGGCCCTATGGCTACACCTTC. Residues: CASSPGTGPYGYTF.

J is TRBJ2-7 and V is TRBV12-5; D ambiguous. From germline, CDR1 is LGHNT and CDR2 FRNRAP. The ends were cut back, 0 bases at V and 1 base at J, with 19 bases in the middle. CDR3 length equals 18 residues. CDR3 in DNA: TGTGCTAGTGGTTTGGTACCCAAAAGTGACCGGTTATCCTACGAGCAGTACTTC. Amino acid sequence: CASGLVPKSDRLSYEQYF.

This clone was seen a handful of times. V usage is TRBV18 and J usage is TRBJ1-1; D might be TRBD1 (6 bases). CDR3 length: 14 amino acids. Germline-derived CDR1 and CDR2 are KGHSH and LQKENI. Trimming shortened V by 4 bases and J by 0 bases, and 9 bases separated the two germline ends. This chain's CDR3 is CASSLQGMNTEAFF. The DNA of the CDR3 is TGTGCCAGCTCACTTCAGGGGATGAACACTGAAGCTTTCTTT. The variable domain in full, completed from reference TRBV18 and TRBJ1-1, reads NAGVMQNPRHLVRRRGQEARLRCSPMKGHSHVYWYRQLPEEGLKFMVYLQKENIIDESGMPKERFSAEFPKEGPSILRIQQVVRGDSAAYFCASSLQGMNTEAFFGQGTRLTVV.

This rearrangement joins TRBV5-6 to TRBJ1-2, with D possibly matching TRBD1 (6 bases). There are 15 residues in the CDR3. The V gene's germline CDR1 is SGHDT and CDR2 YYEEEE. V lost 3 bases and J lost 3, with 15 bases in between. The CDR3 DNA reads TGTGCCAGCAGCTACGACAGGCGGAGGGACTATGGCTACACCTTC. Its translation is CASSYDRRRDYGYTF.

This chain joins TRBV10-2 and TRBJ2-7; TRBD1 agrees at 7 bases. Per the germline V gene, CDR1 is WSHSY and CDR2 is SAAADI. The CDR3 covers 13 residues. J was trimmed by 7 bases and V by 6 bases; bases with no gene match: 9. In DNA, the CDR3 is TGCGCCAGCAGACTAGGGGGCTCGGGAGAGCAGTACTTC. Translated: CASRLGGSGEQYF.

This clone appeared once. V is TRBV10-3 and J is TRBJ2-7, with D perhaps TRBD1 (6 bases). The V and J ends lost 5 bases and 1 base respectively, with 12 bases between them. Germline assignment: CDR1 ENHRY and CDR2 SYGVKD. This CDR3 contains 14 residues. The CDR3 nucleotides read TGTGCCATCAGTCCCCAGGGGCCTTCCTACGAGCAGTACTTC. Residues: CAISPQGPSYEQYF.

CDR3 loop: CASSFVGAGYTF. The CDR3 DNA is TGTGCCAGCAGTTTCGTCGGGGCAGGCTACACCTTC. The V gene is TRBV28, the J gene TRBJ1-2; D is possibly TRBD1 (5 bases). Germline-derived CDR1 and CDR2 are MDHEN and SYDVKM. The V gene lost 3 bases and the J gene lost 8 bases, with 10 bases spanning the gap. The CDR3 has 12 residues.

This clone was seen once. The genes are TRBV27 and TRBJ2-2, with 7 nucleotides matching TRBD1. With V trimmed by 7 bases and J by 1 base, 9 bases remained unmatched. The CDR3 is made up of 16 amino acids. CDR1 is MNHEY, CDR2 SMNVEV, per germline (reference sequence). The CDR3 DNA sequence: TGTGCCAGCACCAACAGGTGGACAGGGAACACCGGGGAGCTGTTTTTT. Amino acids: CASTNRWTGNTGELFF.

The chain joins TRBV6-1 to TRBJ2-1; TRBD2 matches at 14 bases. Germline V gives CDR1 MNHNS, CDR2 SASEGT. The CDR3 extends over 15 amino acids. With V trimmed by 3 bases and J by 9 bases, 4 bases remained unmatched. CDR3 sequence reads: CASSETSGGAGEQFF. The CDR3 DNA is TGTGCCAGCAGTGAGACTAGCGGGGGGGCCGGTGAGCAGTTCTTC.

The chain combines TRBV6-4 with TRBJ1-1; 9 bases align to TRBD1. The CDR3 has 14 residues. Germline loops: CDR1 MRHNA, CDR2 SNTAGT. The junction had 3 bases not matched to a gene; V was cut back by 7 bases and J by 0 bases. CDR3 loop: CASKRTGVNTEAFF. The CDR3 bases are TGTGCCAGCAAGAGGACAGGGGTGAACACTGAAGCTTTCTTT.

The V and J genes are TRBV7-6 and TRBJ2-1; D remains unclear. The length of the CDR3 is 14 residues. Trimming pared 1 base from V and 5 bases from J, leaving 9 bases between. Germline V lookup: CDR1 SGHVS, CDR2 FNYEAQ. The CDR3 region has the DNA TGTGCCAGCAGCTTAGTAGGCGGTCACAATGAGCAGTTCTTC. The encoded protein is CASSLVGGHNEQFF.

The chain employs TRBV7-9 and TRBJ1-1; 9 nucleotides agree with TRBD1. CDR3 length equals 17 residues. Germline V gives CDR1 SEHNR, CDR2 FQNEAQ (reference sequence). The V segment lost 2 bases and the J segment 0 bases; nucleotides outside the gene matches: 7. CDR3 protein: CASSLFPDRGLNTEAFF. The CDR3 DNA is TGTGCCAGCAGCTTATTTCCGGACAGGGGACTGAACACTGAAGCTTTCTTT.

J is TRBJ1-1 and V is TRBV7-9; D perhaps matches TRBD1 (5 bases). This CDR3 spans 14 amino acids. Trimming pared 8 bases from V and 3 bases from J, leaving 16 bases between. In germline, CDR1 is SEHNR, CDR2 FQNEAQ (reference sequence). CDR3 amino acids: CASGAWQGDTEAFF. CDR3 nucleotide sequence: TGTGCCAGCGGTGCTTGGCAGGGTGACACTGAAGCTTTCTTT.

The chain carries TRBV18 and TRBJ1-6; D is unclear. The CDR3 extends over 14 amino acids. Trimming stripped 2 bases from V and 5 bases from J, with 7 bases between. CDR1 KGHSH and CDR2 LQKENI come from the germline V gene. The CDR3 DNA reads TGTGCCAGCTCACCATCGCAGAATAATTCACCCCTCCACTTT. The encoded protein is CASSPSQNNSPLHF.

This clone occurred once. J is TRBJ1-4 and V is TRBV4-1; D possibly corresponds to TRBD1 (6 bases). This CDR3 is 16 amino acids long. Germline CDR1 is MGHRA and CDR2 is YSYEKL. The germline V and J ends were trimmed by 3 bases and 0 bases, with 11 bases remaining between them. The CDR3, as DNA: TGCGCCAGCAGCCATTTCACAGGGACAACTAATGAAAAACTGTTTTTT. It translates to CASSHFTGTTNEKLFF.

Notes on this clone: Other DNA sequences from this sample encode an identical CDR3 as well. This chain uses TRBV7-9 with TRBJ2-7; 7 positions match TRBD2. The CDR3 is 13 residues long. CDR1 is SEHNR, CDR2 FQNEAQ, per germline (reference sequence). The ends lost 4 bases at V and 4 bases at J; junction bases unmatched: 4. The CDR3 sequence: CASSSSGGYEQYF. The CDR3 DNA follows: TGTGCCAGCAGCTCATCGGGGGGATACGAGCAGTACTTC.

The chain uses TRBV5-4 and TRBJ2-4; TRBD1 matches at 10 bases. J lost 8 bases, V lost 7 bases, and 9 bases had no gene match. The CDR3 is 14 residues long. Per germline, CDR1 SGHNT and CDR2 YYREEE (reference sequence). CDR3 nucleotide sequence: TGTGCCAGCGGGAGACAGGGGGCGCAGGACATTCAGTACTTC. As protein: CASGRQGAQDIQYF. The full variable domain, completed using reference TRBV5-4 and TRBJ2-4, is ETGVTQSPTHLIKTRGQQVTLRCSSQSGHNTVSWYQQALGQGPQFIFQYYREEENGRGNFPPRFSGLQFPNYSSELNVNALELDDSALYLCASGRQGAQDIQYFGAGTRLSVL.

DNA for the CDR3: TGTGCCAGCAGCGTGACTACACACTCTGGAAACACCATATATTTT. Its protein product is CASSVTTHSGNTIYF. The V and J genes are TRBV9 and TRBJ1-3, with D hard to call. V was pared by 2 bases and J by 0 bases, with 9 bases between. The CDR3 spans 15 residues. The germline V gene has CDR1 SGDLS and CDR2 YYNGEE.

Here the CDR3 reads CASSLGPSSANYGYTF. The CDR3 DNA reads TGTGCCAGCAGCTTAGGGCCATCCTCTGCGAACTATGGCTACACCTTC. This chain joins TRBV5-4 and TRBJ1-2; D gene ambiguous. V was pared by 2 bases and J by 2 bases, with 16 bases between. The CDR3 loop spans 16 amino acids. The V gene's germline CDR1 is SGHNT and CDR2 YYREEE (reference sequence).